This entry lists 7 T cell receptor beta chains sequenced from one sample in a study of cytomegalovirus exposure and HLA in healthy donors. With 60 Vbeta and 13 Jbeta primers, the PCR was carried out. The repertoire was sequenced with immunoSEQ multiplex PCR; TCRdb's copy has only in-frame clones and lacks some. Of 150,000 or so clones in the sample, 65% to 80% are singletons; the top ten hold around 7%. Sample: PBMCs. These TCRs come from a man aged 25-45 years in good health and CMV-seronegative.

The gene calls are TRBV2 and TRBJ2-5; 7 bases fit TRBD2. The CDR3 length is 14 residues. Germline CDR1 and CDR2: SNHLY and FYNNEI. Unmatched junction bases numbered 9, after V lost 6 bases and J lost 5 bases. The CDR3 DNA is TGTGCCAGCAGGCCCCTGCGGGGGACGGAGACCCAGTACTTC. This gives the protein CASRPLRGTETQYF.

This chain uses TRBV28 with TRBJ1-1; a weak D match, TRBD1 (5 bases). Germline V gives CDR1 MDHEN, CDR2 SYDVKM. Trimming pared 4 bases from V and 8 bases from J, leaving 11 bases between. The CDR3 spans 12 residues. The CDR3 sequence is CASSWTTPEAFF. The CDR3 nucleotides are TGTGCCAGCAGTTGGACAACGCCAGAAGCTTTCTTT.

In DNA, the CDR3 is TGTGCCAGCACCGGGGACAGGGGCTACGAGCAGTACTTC. Amino acids: CASTGDRGYEQYF. The chain links TRBV21-1 to TRBJ2-7; the table gives TRBD1 as D, unverified against the DNA. TRBV21-1 counts as a pseudogene. This CDR3 has 13 amino acids.

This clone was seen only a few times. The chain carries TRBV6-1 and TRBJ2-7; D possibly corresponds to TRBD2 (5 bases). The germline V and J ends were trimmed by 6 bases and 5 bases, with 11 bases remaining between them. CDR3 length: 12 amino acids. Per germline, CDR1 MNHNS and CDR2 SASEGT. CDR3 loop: CASRGAAHEQYF. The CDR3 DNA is TGTGCCAGCAGGGGAGCGGCTCACGAGCAGTACTTC.

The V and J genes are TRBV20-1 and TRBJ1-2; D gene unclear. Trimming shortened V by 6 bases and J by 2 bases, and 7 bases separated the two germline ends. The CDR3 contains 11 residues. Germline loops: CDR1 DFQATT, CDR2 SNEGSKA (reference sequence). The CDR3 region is CSATVNYGYTF. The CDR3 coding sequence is TGCAGTGCCACAGTAAACTATGGCTACACCTTC.

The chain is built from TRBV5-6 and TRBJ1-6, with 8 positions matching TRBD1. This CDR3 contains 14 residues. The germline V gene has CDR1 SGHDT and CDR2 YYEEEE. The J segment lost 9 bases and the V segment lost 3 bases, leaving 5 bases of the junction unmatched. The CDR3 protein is CASSSDRVGSPLHF. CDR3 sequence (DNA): TGTGCCAGCAGCTCGGACAGGGTGGGTTCACCCCTCCACTTT.

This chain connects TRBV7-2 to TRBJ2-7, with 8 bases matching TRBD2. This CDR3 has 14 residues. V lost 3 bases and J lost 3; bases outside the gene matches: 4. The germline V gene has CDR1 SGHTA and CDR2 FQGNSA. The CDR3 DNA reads TGTGCCAGCAGCTTTGCAAGCGGGGGCTACGAGCAGTACTTC. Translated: CASSFASGGYEQYF.